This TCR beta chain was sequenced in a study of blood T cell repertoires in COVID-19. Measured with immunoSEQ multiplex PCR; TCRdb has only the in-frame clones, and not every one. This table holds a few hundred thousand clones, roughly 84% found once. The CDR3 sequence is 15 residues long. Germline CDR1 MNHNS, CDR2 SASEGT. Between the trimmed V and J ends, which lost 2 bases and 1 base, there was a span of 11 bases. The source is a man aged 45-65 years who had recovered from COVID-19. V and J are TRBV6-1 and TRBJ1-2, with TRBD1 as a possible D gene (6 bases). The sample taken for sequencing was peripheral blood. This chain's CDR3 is CASSENLDSNYGYTF. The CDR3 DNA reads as TGTGCCAGCAGTGAAAACTTGGACAGTAACTATGGCTACACCTTC.